This T cell receptor beta chain was captured in a study of vaccination and CD4 T cells after COVID-19. Treatment specified: approximately 11-day PBMC culture with coronavirus spike peptide pools or control peptides (ViraFEST assay). In the ViraFEST assay, peptide-pool expansion preceded TCR sequencing of expanded clonotypes. This clonotype is judged medium-sized. The antigen is not known. Sequenced with the Oncomine TCR Beta short-read assay was DNA taken from cultured CD4+ T cells. The genomic DNA was obtained from cultured CD4+ T cells by extraction with the QIAamp micro DNA kit. TCRdb independently ran MiXCR on the PCR reads; one entry per CDR3 protein. The sample yields 21,000 or so distinct CDR3 sequences, 43% seen once. The CDR3 runs 14 residues. V gave up 4 bases and J gave up 2 bases; unmatched junction bases: 3.

The specimen was CD4+ T cells from blood, cultured in vitro. The chain combines TRBV12-3 or TRBV12-4 with TRBJ1-2, with 8 bases that match TRBD1. This sequence was found in a human donor who had recovered from COVID-19. The CDR3 DNA sequence: TGTGCCAGCAGTTCCCCAGGGGGCAACTATGGCTACACCTTC. Translation gives CASSSPGGNYGYTF.